These 25 T cell receptor beta chains share one sample of origin, sequenced in a study of cytomegalovirus exposure and HLA in healthy donors. The PCR was carried out with 60 Vbeta primers and 13 Jbeta primers. The method was immunoSEQ multiplex PCR; TCRdb's version includes in-frame clones alone and lacks a portion of them. The data hold about 67,000 clones, with around four fifths observed a single time. Specimen: PBMCs. These receptor sequences come from a woman in her 30s in good health and CMV-seronegative.

The V gene is TRBV29-1, the J gene TRBJ2-5; tentative D call: TRBD2 (7 bases). The V gene's germline CDR1 is SQVTM and CDR2 ANQGSEA. The V end lost 5 bases, the J end lost 3 bases, and 10 bases lay between the germline ends. The CDR3 spans 12 residues. This CDR3 reads CSVQGGEETQYF. The DNA of the CDR3 is TGCAGCGTTCAAGGGGGGGAAGAGACCCAGTACTTC.

This clone was detected only once. This rearrangement joins TRBV6-4 to TRBJ2-3; tentative D call: TRBD2 (6 bases). From germline, CDR1 is MRHNA and CDR2 SNTAGT. The CDR3 covers 13 residues. V lost 5 bases, J lost 6 bases, and 12 bases lay in between. The CDR3 bases are TGTGCCAGCAGTCAAGTGGAGGGGGATACGCAGTATTTT. Translated: CASSQVEGDTQYF.

V usage is TRBV30 and J usage is TRBJ2-3; no reliable D call. The CDR3 loop spans 13 amino acids. The V gene's germline CDR1 is GTSNPN and CDR2 SVGIG (reference sequence). V was trimmed by 1 base and J by 2 bases, leaving 7 bases between them. In DNA, the CDR3 is TGTGCCTGGAGTGAGAGAGCCACAGATACGCAGTATTTT. Protein product: CAWSERATDTQYF.

This sequence joins TRBV7-8 and TRBJ2-1; possibly TRBD2 for D (5 bases). Trimming took 8 bases from V and 10 from J, leaving 15 bases between them. The CDR3 is made up of 12 amino acids. The germline V gene has CDR1 SGHVS and CDR2 FQNEAQ. CDR3 nucleotides: TGTGCCAGCGTTTCCTATATAGCGGAGCAGTTCTTC. Its protein product is CASVSYIAEQFF.

The CDR3 loop is CASSGSGTSGVEQYF. CDR3 nucleotides: TGTGCCAGCAGCGGGTCCGGGACTAGCGGGGTGGAGCAGTACTTC. The genes are TRBV9 and TRBJ2-7; 13 nucleotides match TRBD2. Germline CDR1 and CDR2: SGDLS and YYNGEE. There are 15 residues in the CDR3. The junction had 7 bases not matched to a gene; V was cut back by 3 bases and J by 7 bases. Drawing the rest from reference TRBV9 and TRBJ2-7, the complete variable domain is DSGVTQTPKHLITATGQRVTLRCSPRSGDLSVYWYQQSLDQGLQFLIQYYNGEERAKGNILERFSAQQFPDLHSELNLSSLELGDSALYFCASSGSGTSGVEQYFGPGTRLTVT.

This sequence joins TRBV29-1 and TRBJ1-4; maybe TRBD1 (5 bases). The CDR3 has 13 residues. V was cut by 7 bases and J by 8 bases, with 17 bases left in between. Germline CDR1 is SQVTM and CDR2 is ANQGSEA. CDR3 in amino acids: CSATGAGREKLFF. Written as DNA, the CDR3 is TGCAGCGCTACCGGGGCCGGGAGGGAAAAACTGTTTTTT.

This sequence joins TRBV5-1 and TRBJ2-7; tentative D call: TRBD2 (5 bases). Trimming removed 4 bases at V and 0 bases at J, with 8 bases between. This CDR3 comprises 13 residues. Germline V CDR1 and CDR2: SGHRS, YFSETQ. The CDR3 loop is CASSRGPSYEQYF. The CDR3 region has the DNA TGCGCCAGCAGCCGGGGTCCCTCCTACGAGCAGTACTTC.

For this clone: A junction end diverges from the germline sequence, so it may reflect a read error. The V and J genes are TRBV5-1 and TRBJ2-1; a possible D gene is TRBD2 (6 bases). Germline-derived CDR1 and CDR2 are SGHRS and YFSETQ. This CDR3 is built from 15 residues. The CDR3 reads CASRLGGQAYNEQFF. CDR3 bases: TGCGCCAGCAGATTGGGAGGACAAGCCTACAATGAGCAGTTCTTC.

The chain is built from TRBV4-3 and TRBJ2-1; D is undetermined. The CDR3 is 15 residues long. The germline V gene has CDR1 LGHNA and CDR2 YSLEER. Trimming cost V 4 bases and J 0 bases, with 10 bases left between them. The CDR3 DNA is TGCGCCAGCAGCCCCGCGCACTCCTCCTACAATGAGCAGTTCTTC. Residues: CASSPAHSSYNEQFF.

This clone appeared a few times. The rearrangement links TRBV7-9 to TRBJ1-1; 10 nucleotides agree with TRBD1. The CDR3 loop spans 15 amino acids. Germline CDR1 is SEHNR and CDR2 is FQNEAQ (reference sequence). The ends lost 8 bases at V and 3 bases at J; junction bases unmatched: 9. The CDR3 DNA follows: TGTGCCAGCGGACGGACAGGGGGGCAGTACACTGAAGCTTTCTTT. Encoded protein: CASGRTGGQYTEAFF.

The chain carries TRBV7-6 and TRBJ2-3; 8 nucleotides match TRBD2. Germline CDR1 SGHVS, CDR2 FNYEAQ. Unmatched junction bases numbered 5, after V lost 5 bases and J lost 4 bases. This CDR3 spans 14 amino acids. The DNA for the CDR3 is TGTGCCAGCAGCGTTAAAGCGGGGGCAGATACGCAGTATTTT. Its protein product is CASSVKAGADTQYF.

The rearrangement joins TRBV7-2 to TRBJ2-5, with D perhaps matching TRBD2 (5 bases). Germline loops: CDR1 SGHTA, CDR2 FQGNSA. CDR3 length equals 14 residues. With 7 bases removed from V and 5 bases from J, the gap between germline ends came to 17 bases. The DNA of the CDR3 is TGTGCCAGCACCCTGCCTCTATCGGGGGAGACCCAGTACTTC. Protein: CASTLPLSGETQYF. The whole variable domain, remainder taken from reference TRBV7-2 and TRBJ2-5, is GAGVSQSPSNKVTEKGKDVELRCDPISGHTALYWYRQSLGQGLEFLIYFQGNSAPDKSGLPSDRFSAERTGGSVSTLTIQRTQQEDSAVYLCASTLPLSGETQYFGPGTRLLVL.

The rearrangement uses TRBV15 and TRBJ2-2; unclear D gene. Trimming took 7 bases from V and 6 from J, leaving 9 bases between them. Germline CDR1 and CDR2: LNHNV and YYDKDF (reference sequence). The CDR3 runs 12 residues. CDR3 protein: CATTIEPGELFF. The CDR3 bases are TGTGCCACCACGATCGAGCCCGGGGAGCTGTTTTTT.

The gene calls are TRBV6-5 and TRBJ2-5, with 8 bases fitting TRBD1. This CDR3 region has 13 residues. Looked up from germline, CDR1 is MNHEY and CDR2 is SVGAGI. The trim removed 7 bases at V and 3 bases at J, leaving 4 bases unmatched. The CDR3: CASTTGVEETQYF. The CDR3 bases are TGTGCCAGCACGACAGGGGTGGAAGAGACCCAGTACTTC.

This chain joins TRBV5-1 and TRBJ1-1, with D possibly matching TRBD1 (6 bases). CDR1 and CDR2 from the germline V gene are SGHRS and YFSETQ. The CDR3 runs to 14 residues. The V end lost 9 bases, the J end lost 9 bases, and 24 bases lay between the germline ends. CDR3 nucleotides: TGCGCCATTCTACCAGACAGGTCAGACTTCCAAGCTTTCTTT. This encodes CAILPDRSDFQAFF.

The chain links TRBV30 to TRBJ1-1, with a possible D match to TRBD1 (6 bases). V lost 2 bases to trimming and J lost 5 bases, with 12 bases between them. The CDR3 is 13 amino acids. CDR1 GTSNPN and CDR2 SVGIG come from the germline V gene (reference sequence). This CDR3 reads CAWSPSGETEAFF. The CDR3, as DNA: TGTGCCTGGAGTCCCTCAGGGGAGACTGAAGCTTTCTTT. Drawing the rest from reference TRBV30 and TRBJ1-1, the complete variable domain is SQTIHQWPATLVQPVGSPLSLECTVEGTSNPNLYWYRQAAGRGLQLLFYSVGIGQISSEVPQNLSASRPQDRQFILSSKKLLLSDSGFYLCAWSPSGETEAFFGQGTRLTVV.

The CDR3 DNA is TGTGCCAGCAGTGAAGAGGGGGCCCTTAATCAGCCCCAGCATTTT. It specifies CASSEEGALNQPQHF. The rearrangement links TRBV6-1 to TRBJ1-5; 7 bases match TRBD1. After removal of 1 base from V and 4 bases from J, the junction contained 4 bases not matched to a gene. The CDR3 length is 15 residues. The germline CDR1 and CDR2 sequences are MNHNS and SASEGT.

This rearrangement joins TRBV7-2 to TRBJ2-7; the match to TRBD2 covers 8 bases. Germline lookup yields CDR1 SGHTA and CDR2 FQGNSA. Losses at the gene ends were 1 base for V and 6 bases for J; bases not matched to a gene: 11. This CDR3 region has 16 residues. The CDR3 region is CASSLDAAGAPREQYF. The DNA for the CDR3 is TGTGCCAGCAGCTTAGATGCAGCGGGAGCCCCCCGCGAGCAGTACTTC.

This clone occurred a few times. The J gene is TRBJ2-7, the V gene TRBV10-3, with TRBD1 matching over 8 bases. Trimming took 6 bases from V and 6 from J; bases not matched to a gene: 16. The CDR3 spans 16 residues. From germline, CDR1 is ENHRY and CDR2 SYGVKD. In DNA, the CDR3 is TGTGCCATCAGCCGATCGACAGGGGCCCTGGATGCCGAGCAGTACTTC. This encodes CAISRSTGALDAEQYF.

V and J are TRBV29-1 and TRBJ2-5, with 7 bases that match TRBD1. Germline CDR1 reads SQVTM; CDR2 reads ANQGSEA. V was pared by 3 bases and J by 1 base, with 8 bases of the junction left unmatched. This CDR3 region has 15 residues. The CDR3 DNA reads as TGCAGCGTTGACAACCCGACAGGGATCCAAGAGACCCAGTACTTC. This codes for CSVDNPTGIQETQYF.

This clone was seen more than once but under ten times. The chain combines TRBV30 with TRBJ2-7, with D perhaps matching TRBD1 (5 bases). V shed 4 bases and J shed 2 bases, with 18 bases lying between them. In germline, CDR1 is GTSNPN, CDR2 SVGIG (reference sequence). There are 15 residues in the CDR3. CDR3 sequence reads: CAWTRLPAGTYEQYF. In DNA form, the CDR3 reads TGTGCCTGGACCCGATTACCCGCAGGGACCTACGAGCAGTACTTC.

J is TRBJ1-1 and V is TRBV18, with TRBD1 as a possible D gene (6 bases). The CDR3 runs to 13 residues. Trimming stripped 3 bases from V and 7 bases from J, with 12 bases between. Germline loops: CDR1 KGHSH, CDR2 LQKENI. CDR3 sequence: CASSPRTDGEAFF. The CDR3 DNA reads TGTGCCAGCTCACCTAGGACAGATGGTGAAGCTTTCTTT.

The chain combines TRBV20-1 with TRBJ1-1; D perhaps matches TRBD1 (6 bases). Germline loops: CDR1 DFQATT, CDR2 SNEGSKA (reference sequence). The V end was cut by 1 base, the J end by 11 bases, with 11 bases between. The CDR3 covers 11 residues. The CDR3 bases are TGCAGTGCTAGAGTGGGGGCTGGTGCTTTCTTT. Translating gives CSARVGAGAFF.

In its sample, this clone was seen once. CDR3 protein: CASSPSQGAGETQYF. Here the CDR3 DNA reads TGTGCCAGCAGCCCCAGTCAGGGGGCGGGAGAGACCCAGTACTTC. This chain joins TRBV7-2 and TRBJ2-5; 8 bases are a match to TRBD1. The CDR3 covers 15 residues. The V gene end was trimmed by 5 bases and the J gene end by 4 bases; junction bases not matched to a gene: 9. Germline CDR1 and CDR2: SGHTA and FQGNSA.

The genes are TRBV19 and TRBJ1-2, with D possibly matching TRBD1 (5 bases). Trimming pared 6 bases from V and 4 bases from J, leaving 9 bases between. The germline gives CDR1 LNHDA, CDR2 SQIVND (reference sequence). The CDR3 extends over 12 amino acids. This CDR3 is CASRGAAYGYTF. For the CDR3, the DNA is TGTGCCAGTAGAGGGGCCGCCTATGGCTACACCTTC.